The 13 T cell receptor beta chains listed next were all sequenced from one sample in a study of blood T cell repertoires in COVID-19. Sequencing used immunoSEQ multiplex PCR; TCRdb keeps in-frame clones, though not all of them. The sample includes roughly 70,000 clones, 73% of them seen just once. What was sequenced was peripheral blood. The receptors were gathered from a man between 60 and 75 years old with acute or convalescent COVID-19.

The J gene is TRBJ2-5, the V gene TRBV7-7, with 10 bases matching TRBD2. Losses at the gene ends were 1 base for V and 4 bases for J; bases not matched to a gene: 6. Germline loops: CDR1 SSHAT, CDR2 FNYEAQ (reference sequence). This CDR3 region has 16 residues. The CDR3 DNA is TGTGCCAGCAGCTTAGAGGCTAGCGGGGGCCGAGAGACCCAGTACTTC. Translation gives CASSLEASGGRETQYF.

The rearrangement links TRBV2 to TRBJ2-2; TRBD1 agrees at 7 bases. CDR1 SNHLY and CDR2 FYNNEI come from the germline V gene. After removal of 6 bases from V and 6 bases from J, the junction contained 4 bases not matched to a gene. This CDR3 has 13 amino acids. The CDR3: CASRRTGAGELFF. The CDR3 region has the DNA TGTGCCAGCAGACGCACAGGGGCCGGGGAGCTGTTTTTT.

V usage is TRBV14 and J usage is TRBJ2-7; no clear D gene. Trimming removed 7 bases from V and 0 bases from J, with 13 bases in between. CDR3 length equals 14 residues. CDR1 is SGHDN and CDR2 is FVKESK in the germline V gene. The DNA of the CDR3 is TGTGCCAGCAACGTTCTAGGCAGCTCCTACGAGCAGTACTTC. Translated, it gives CASNVLGSSYEQYF.

The rearrangement uses TRBV7-9 and TRBJ2-7; perhaps TRBD1 as D (6 bases). Trimming left V 2 bases short and J 2 bases short, with 16 bases between. CDR1 is SEHNR, CDR2 FQNEAQ, per germline (reference sequence). The CDR3 is made up of 16 amino acids. In nucleotides, the CDR3 is TGTGCCAGCAGCTTACCAGGGGCCGGGATCCCCTACGAGCAGTACTTC. Translated, it gives CASSLPGAGIPYEQYF.

The chain is built from TRBV4-1 and TRBJ2-5; D is unclear. V lost 0 bases and J lost 5, with 10 bases in between. The germline gives CDR1 MGHRA, CDR2 YSYEKL. The CDR3 spans 14 residues. The CDR3 coding sequence is TGCGCCAGCAGCCAAGATATAGCACGCGAGACCCAGTACTTC. This translates into CASSQDIARETQYF.

V is TRBV5-1 and J is TRBJ2-2, with D possibly TRBD2 on 7 matching bases. V lost 0 bases to trimming and J lost 6 bases, with 9 bases between them. CDR3 length: 14 residues. The germline CDR1 and CDR2 sequences are SGHRS and YFSETQ. CDR3 DNA: TGCGCCAGCAGCTTGGAGGGGGGGGCCGGGGAGCTGTTTTTT. Protein product: CASSLEGGAGELFF.

The V gene is TRBV12-5, the J gene TRBJ2-7, with TRBD2 identical over 11 bases. V lost 4 bases and J lost 2; bases outside the gene matches: 19. The germline gives CDR1 LGHNT, CDR2 FRNRAP. CDR3 size: 20 residues. CDR3 loop: CASGSSPTSGTLSVAYEQYF. CDR3 DNA sequence: TGTGCTAGTGGTTCCTCCCCGACTAGCGGGACCTTATCTGTGGCCTACGAGCAGTACTTC. Complete variable domain (other parts from reference TRBV12-5 and TRBJ2-7): DARVTQTPRHKVTEMGQEVTMRCQPILGHNTVFWYRQTMMQGLELLAYFRNRAPLDDSGMPKDRFSAEMPDATLATLKIQPSEPRDSAVYFCASGSSPTSGTLSVAYEQYFGPGTRLTVT.

This clone occurred a few times. J is TRBJ2-7 and V is TRBV5-4, with 7 bases matching TRBD1. Looked up from germline, CDR1 is SGHNT and CDR2 is YYREEE (reference sequence). V shed 0 bases, J shed 3 bases, and the junction held 0 bases outside the gene matches. CDR3 length: 13 amino acids. In DNA form, the CDR3 reads TGTGCCAGCAGCTTGGACAGGGGCTACGAGCAGTACTTC. Protein product: CASSLDRGYEQYF.

V usage is TRBV6-4 and J usage is TRBJ2-2; possible D gene TRBD2, 6 bases. Trimming removed 4 bases at V and 6 bases at J, with 9 bases between. Germline V gene data show CDR1 as MRHNA and CDR2 as SNTAGT. The CDR3 has 13 amino acids. CDR3 in amino acids: CASSVEGAGELFF. In DNA, the CDR3 is TGTGCCAGCAGTGTGGAGGGTGCCGGGGAGCTGTTTTTT.

This chain connects TRBV19 to TRBJ2-5; D is perhaps TRBD1 (6 bases). Trimming left V 0 bases short and J 4 bases short, with 12 bases between. Germline loops: CDR1 LNHDA, CDR2 SQIVND (reference sequence). CDR3 size: 15 residues. The CDR3 sequence is CASSIDPDSLETQYF. The CDR3 DNA follows: TGTGCCAGTAGTATAGATCCGGACAGTTTAGAGACCCAGTACTTC.

This clone was recorded a few times. V gene TRBV6-2 or TRBV6-3 combines with J gene TRBJ2-7; D ambiguous. Between the trimmed V and J ends, which lost 5 bases and 3 bases, there was a span of 11 bases. The CDR3 is 13 residues long. Germline V gene sequence: CDR1 MNHEY, CDR2 SVGEGT. CDR3 region: CASSNGESYEQYV. CDR3 bases: TGTGCCAGCAGTAACGGTGAAAGCTACGAGCAGTACGTC.

The chain combines TRBV5-5 with TRBJ1-4; D is undetermined. The germline V gene has CDR1 SGHKS and CDR2 YYEKEE (reference sequence). The ends were cut back, 2 bases at V and 0 bases at J, with 5 bases in the middle. The CDR3 is 14 residues long. CDR3 region: CASSFSATNEKLFF. CDR3 sequence (DNA): TGTGCCAGCAGCTTTTCTGCAACTAATGAAAAACTGTTTTTT.

This clone has more than one count but fewer than ten. The CDR3 here is CASRGQSYNEQFF. The CDR3 coding sequence is TGCGCCAGCAGGGGACAGAGTTACAATGAGCAGTTCTTC. V gene TRBV5-1 combines with J gene TRBJ2-1, with TRBD1 matching over 7 bases. This CDR3 contains 13 residues. Per germline, CDR1 SGHRS and CDR2 YFSETQ. Trimming removed 5 bases from V and 4 bases from J; junction bases left unmatched: 3.